The next 29 T cell receptor beta chains were all read from a single sample in a study of vaccination effects on CD4 cells after COVID-19. These receptors are not linked to any known antigen. Profiled with immunoSEQ multiplex PCR; TCRdb holds only in-frame clones, not every one. The sample lists some 22,000 clones; roughly two thirds were seen once. Before any sequencing was done, the ViraFEST assay used viral peptide pools to expand antigen-specific CD4+ T cells. CD4+ T cells were isolated after around ten days of culture. Each vaccine recipient was nucleocapsid antibody negative and had no prior SARS-CoV-2 infection. The sequencing used CD4+ T cells from PBMCs cultured with SARS-CoV-2 spike peptides, collected before COVID-19 vaccination. The receptors shown here come from a human donor who received a COVID-19 vaccine.

J is TRBJ1-2 and V is TRBV7-9; D might be TRBD1 (5 bases). This CDR3 is 15 amino acids long. V was cut by 5 bases and J by 4 bases, with 17 bases left in between. Germline lookup yields CDR1 SEHNR and CDR2 FQNEAQ (reference sequence). The CDR3 loop is CASSLTMGDGYGYTF. The CDR3 bases are TGTGCCAGCAGCCTAACAATGGGGGATGGCTATGGCTACACCTTC. Full variable domain (remainder filled in from reference TRBV7-9 and TRBJ1-2): DTGVSQNPRHKITKRGQNVTFRCDPISEHNRLYWYRQTLGQGPEFLTYFQNEAQLEKSRLLSDRFSAERPKGSFSTLEIQRTEQGDSAMYLCASSLTMGDGYGYTFGSGTRLTVV.

The CDR3 region is CARSLRCRLDSNQPQHF. The CDR3 coding sequence is TGTGCCAGAAGCTTACGTTGCAGGCTCGATAGCAATCAGCCCCAGCATTTT. The genes are TRBV7-5 and TRBJ1-5; TRBD1, as called in the table, went unchecked against the DNA. TRBV7-5 is classified as a pseudogene. The CDR3 covers 17 residues.

V usage is TRBV2 and J usage is TRBJ2-7; TRBD1 matches at 8 bases. There are 14 residues in the CDR3. Germline-derived CDR1 and CDR2 are SNHLY and FYNNEI. V trimming: 6 bases; J trimming: 6 bases; junction bases outside the gene matches: 10. The CDR3 region has the DNA TGTGCCAGCAGATCCGGGACAGGCAGTTCCGAGCAGTACTTC. Protein sequence: CASRSGTGSSEQYF.

The V gene is TRBV3-1 (or the pseudogene TRBV3-2), the J gene TRBJ2-5; 9 nucleotides agree with TRBD2. With V trimmed by 4 bases and J by 5 bases, 11 bases remained unmatched. CDR3 length: 16 amino acids. CDR1 is LGHDT, CDR2 YNNKEL, per germline (reference sequence). CDR3 amino acids: CASSPLGGGAKETQYF. As DNA, the CDR3 is TGTGCCAGCAGCCCCCTGGGCGGGGGGGCAAAGGAGACCCAGTACTTC.

CDR3 nucleotides: TGTGCCAGCAGCGGCACTAGCGAACAATCAGATACGCAGTATTTT. It encodes CASSGTSEQSDTQYF. V usage is TRBV5-8 and J usage is TRBJ2-3, with 7 bases identical to TRBD2. The CDR3 extends over 15 amino acids. Trimming at V came to 4 bases and at J to 4 bases, leaving 9 bases not matched to a gene. Germline values: CDR1 SGHTS, CDR2 YDEGEE.

The rearrangement uses TRBV7-7 and TRBJ1-4, with D perhaps TRBD1 (6 bases). The V gene lost 2 bases and the J gene lost 2 bases, with 27 bases spanning the gap. The length of the CDR3 is 21 residues. Germline CDR1 and CDR2: SSHAT and FNYEAQ (reference sequence). The CDR3 coding sequence is TGTGCCAGCAGCTTACGCAAATGGGTAGGGGGGATACTGGGCACTAATGAAAAACTGTTTTTT. Residues: CASSLRKWVGGILGTNEKLFF.

This clone was detected once. V usage is TRBV10-1 and J usage is TRBJ2-3; D is ambiguous. Germline values: CDR1 WNHNN, CDR2 SYGVQD (reference sequence). This CDR3 is built from 13 residues. V was cut by 4 bases and J by 4 bases, with 9 bases left in between. CDR3 region: CASSARSPDTQYF. As DNA, the CDR3 is TGCGCCAGCAGTGCCCGCTCCCCAGATACGCAGTATTTT.

The chain joins TRBV11-2 to TRBJ2-1; 9 bases fit TRBD2. This CDR3 region has 16 residues. The germline V gene encodes CDR1 SGHAT and CDR2 FQNNGV. J was trimmed by 7 bases and V by 4 bases; bases with no gene match: 11. CDR3 coding DNA: TGTGCCAGCAGCTCCCCACGTAGCGGGAGAGGTAATGAGCAGTTCTTC. It encodes CASSSPRSGRGNEQFF.

V gene TRBV7-7 combines with J gene TRBJ2-1; D may be TRBD1 (6 bases). CDR3 length equals 15 residues. In germline, CDR1 is SSHAT, CDR2 FNYEAQ (reference sequence). The V end lost 5 bases, the J end lost 3 bases, and 14 bases lay between the germline ends. CDR3 DNA: TGTGCCAGCAGCCCAGAGGGGGTGGGCTACAATGAGCAGTTCTTC. Its protein is CASSPEGVGYNEQFF.

This clone was counted a few times. The DNA for the CDR3 is TGTGCCAGCAGTATGGCTGGCACTGAAGCTTTCTTT. This codes for CASSMAGTEAFF. V is TRBV25-1 and J is TRBJ1-1; D ambiguous. Germline CDR1 reads MGHDK; CDR2 reads SYGVNS. This CDR3 region has 12 residues. V was shortened by 5 bases and J by 4 bases, with 8 bases between the two germline ends.

The chain is built from TRBV19 and TRBJ2-7, with D perhaps given as TRBD1 or TRBD2 (5 bases each). CDR1 LNHDA and CDR2 SQIVND come from the germline V gene (reference sequence). The CDR3 has 15 amino acids. V was cut by 1 base and J by 7 bases, with 17 bases left in between. The CDR3 here is CASSIVGAGGREQYF. In DNA form, the CDR3 reads TGTGCCAGTAGTATAGTAGGGGCAGGAGGAAGGGAGCAGTACTTC.

This clone was counted a few times. The CDR3 here is CASSEGPGGSGYTF. CDR3 DNA sequence: TGTGCCAGCAGTGAAGGCCCAGGGGGCTCTGGCTACACCTTC. This chain joins TRBV2 and TRBJ1-2, with TRBD1 matching over 8 bases. The length of the CDR3 is 14 residues. Trimming at V came to 1 base and at J to 7 bases, leaving 5 bases not matched to a gene. Per the germline V gene, CDR1 is SNHLY and CDR2 is FYNNEI.

This clone was seen a few times. The V gene is TRBV18, the J gene TRBJ1-1; D not resolved. Germline assignment: CDR1 KGHSH and CDR2 LQKENI. This CDR3 is built from 13 residues. V was pared by 1 base and J by 5 bases, with 8 bases between. The CDR3 DNA follows: TGTGCCAGCTCACCACAGGGCACGACTGAAGCTTTCTTT. Encoded protein: CASSPQGTTEAFF.

The chain employs TRBV19 and TRBJ2-2, with 10 positions matching TRBD2. The germline gives CDR1 LNHDA, CDR2 SQIVND (reference sequence). The junction had 9 bases not matched to a gene; V was cut back by 5 bases and J by 0 bases. The CDR3 runs 18 residues. Written as DNA, the CDR3 is TGTGCCAGTAGTTCCCTACTAGCGGGGTCCGCGAACACCGGGGAGCTGTTTTTT. Its protein is CASSSLLAGSANTGELFF.

V usage is TRBV5-1 and J usage is TRBJ1-2; 9 bases align to TRBD1. Germline V gene sequence: CDR1 SGHRS, CDR2 YFSETQ. CDR3 size: 14 residues. The junction had 8 bases not matched to a gene; V was cut back by 6 bases and J by 5 bases. This chain's CDR3 is CASNGQGNPYGYTF. The CDR3 coding sequence is TGCGCCAGCAATGGACAGGGGAATCCTTATGGCTACACCTTC.

In its sample, this clone was seen once. The chain joins TRBV21-1 to TRBJ2-3. TRBV21-1 corresponds to a pseudogene. The CDR3 has 14 amino acids. CDR3 sequence: CASSKGVGTDTQYF. In DNA, the CDR3 is TGTGCCAGCAGCAAAGGGGTCGGCACAGATACGCAGTATTTT.

This clone was seen only once. The chain couples TRBV5-6 to TRBJ1-2, with D possibly matching TRBD1 (5 bases). Trimming took 3 bases from V and 5 from J, leaving 14 bases between them. Per germline, CDR1 SGHDT and CDR2 YYEEEE. The length of the CDR3 is 14 residues. CDR3 sequence: CASSSTTGGYGYTF. The CDR3 nucleotides read TGTGCCAGCAGCTCAACAACCGGGGGTTATGGCTACACCTTC.

This sequence joins TRBV19 and TRBJ2-3; 11 bases map to TRBD2. Germline loops: CDR1 LNHDA, CDR2 SQIVND (reference sequence). V shed 2 bases and J 5 bases; nucleotides not matched to a gene: 6. This CDR3 contains 16 residues. The CDR3 nucleotides read TGTGCCAGTAGTATATCCTTAGCGGGAGGGGGAGATACGCAGTATTTT. Amino acid sequence: CASSISLAGGGDTQYF.

The V gene is TRBV19, the J gene TRBJ2-1; 9 bases line up with TRBD2. The length of the CDR3 is 15 residues. Germline loops: CDR1 LNHDA, CDR2 SQIVND (reference sequence). V lost 9 bases and J lost 5; bases outside the gene matches: 11. The CDR3 coding sequence is TGTGCCAGCCAGATAGCGGGGGTGCCAAACAATGAGCAGTTCTTC. Protein product: CASQIAGVPNNEQFF.

CDR3 region: CASSFGTVNQPQHF. Written as DNA, the CDR3 is TGTGCCAGCAGCTTTGGGACAGTTAATCAGCCCCAGCATTTT. J is TRBJ1-5 and V is TRBV7-9, with 7 bases that match TRBD1. The CDR3 runs 14 residues. The V segment lost 3 bases and the J segment 4 bases; nucleotides outside the gene matches: 3. Germline loops: CDR1 SEHNR, CDR2 FQNEAQ (reference sequence).

In this sample, this clone turned up a few times. The chain carries TRBV6-5 and TRBJ1-3, with no clear D. CDR3 size: 14 residues. Germline lookup yields CDR1 MNHEY and CDR2 SVGAGI. V shed 6 bases and J shed 0 bases, with 9 bases lying between them. The CDR3 region has the DNA TGTGCCAGCAGGCAACAGTACTCTGGAAACACCATATATTTT. Its translation: CASRQQYSGNTIYF.

Here the CDR3 DNA reads TGTGCCACCCTAAGGGGTGGCCAAGAGACCCAGTACTTC. Amino acids: CATLRGGQETQYF. The rearrangement uses TRBV5-6 and TRBJ2-5, with D perhaps TRBD1 (5 bases). V was cut by 9 bases and J by 1 base, with 13 bases left in between. The CDR3 is 13 residues long. Germline lookup yields CDR1 SGHDT and CDR2 YYEEEE. The complete variable domain, with remaining parts taken from reference TRBV5-6 and TRBJ2-5, reads DAGVTQSPTHLIKTRGQQVTLRCSPKSGHDTVSWYQQALGQGPQFIFQYYEEEERQRGNFPDRFSGHQFPNYSSELNVNALLLGDSALYLCATLRGGQETQYFGPGTRLLVL.

The V gene is TRBV4-2, the J gene TRBJ2-1; TRBD2 agrees at 9 bases. This CDR3 is 14 amino acids long. V lost 6 bases and J lost 10; bases outside the gene matches: 10. Germline V lookup: CDR1 LGHNA, CDR2 YNFKEQ. The CDR3, as DNA: TGTGCCAGCAGTGCAGCTAGCGGGATGAACGAGCAGTTCTTC. This gives the protein CASSAASGMNEQFF.

This chain links TRBV19 with TRBJ1-2; 7 nucleotides line up with TRBD1. J lost 4 bases, V lost 7 bases, and 9 bases had no gene match. CDR3 size: 14 residues. Germline CDR1 and CDR2: LNHDA and SQIVND (reference sequence). CDR3 protein: CASNVMGQSYGYTF. In DNA, the CDR3 is TGTGCCAGTAATGTAATGGGACAGAGCTATGGCTACACCTTC.

The chain employs TRBV7-6 and TRBJ1-1; D is possibly TRBD1 (5 bases). The CDR3 runs to 13 residues. The germline V gene has CDR1 SGHVS and CDR2 FNYEAQ. V lost 5 bases, J lost 1 base, and 8 bases lay in between. The CDR3 bases are TGTGCCAGCAGCCGACAGCAGAACACTGAAGCTTTCTTT. This codes for CASSRQQNTEAFF. The full variable domain, its missing parts supplied by reference TRBV7-6 and TRBJ1-1, is GAGVSQSPRYKVTKRGQDVALRCDPISGHVSLYWYRQALGQGPEFLTYFNYEAQQDKSGLPNDRFSAERPEGSISTLTIQRTEQRDSAMYRCASSRQQNTEAFFGQGTRLTVV.

The chain has TRBV19 and TRBJ1-3; maybe TRBD1 (6 bases). Germline V lookup: CDR1 LNHDA, CDR2 SQIVND (reference sequence). V lost 6 bases and J 1 base, leaving 16 bases between the germline ends. The CDR3 loop spans 16 amino acids. DNA of the CDR3: TGTGCCAGTAGCACCCACAGGGCTCGATCTGGAAACACCATATATTTT. As protein: CASSTHRARSGNTIYF.

This chain links TRBV11-3 with TRBJ2-7, with 12 positions matching TRBD1. Looked up from germline, CDR1 is SGHNT and CDR2 is YENEEA. Losses at the gene ends were 5 bases for V and 5 bases for J; bases not matched to a gene: 7. The CDR3 sequence is 15 residues long. The CDR3 DNA is TGTGCCAGCAGCCAGTCGGGGGACAGGGGGCACGAGCAGTACTTC. Residues: CASSQSGDRGHEQYF.

J is TRBJ1-6 and V is TRBV18; D may be TRBD1 (5 bases). V was clipped by 6 bases and J by 7 bases, with 10 bases between them. The CDR3 length is 13 residues. Germline CDR1 and CDR2: KGHSH and LQKENI. DNA of the CDR3: TGTGCCAGCTCGACAGTGGAGAATTCACCCCTCCACTTT. Its translation: CASSTVENSPLHF.

CDR3 DNA sequence: TGTGCCAGCAGTATGGAGGGAACGCAGTATTTT. Encoded protein: CASSMEGTQYF. J is TRBJ2-3 and V is TRBV6-6; the D gene is possibly TRBD2 (6 bases). There are 11 residues in the CDR3. Trimming took 5 bases from V and 9 from J, leaving 9 bases between them. Germline CDR1 and CDR2: MNHNY and SVGAGI (reference sequence).